What follows are 27 T cell receptor beta chains derived from one specimen sequenced in a study of cytomegalovirus exposure and HLA in healthy donors. Use of 60 Vbeta and 13 Jbeta primers characterized the PCR. Data came from immunoSEQ multiplex PCR; TCRdb stores just in-frame clones and leaves some out. The data contain around 93,000 clones, approximately 80% of them seen just once; the ten biggest clones take up 3.5% to 4%. The sequencing sample was made of PBMCs. These receptor sequences come from a man in his fifties or sixties in good health and CMV-seronegative.

The chain uses TRBV5-1 and TRBJ2-1, with TRBD2 matching 12 bases. With V trimmed by 0 bases and J by 0 bases, 4 bases remained unmatched. CDR3 length equals 18 residues. Per the germline V gene, CDR1 is SGHRS and CDR2 is YFSETQ. The chain's CDR3 is CASSLGTSGRSSYNEQFF. The DNA of the CDR3 is TGCGCCAGCAGCTTGGGAACTAGCGGGAGGAGCTCCTACAATGAGCAGTTCTTC. The complete variable domain, with remaining parts taken from reference TRBV5-1 and TRBJ2-1, reads KAGVTQTPRYLIKTRGQQVTLSCSPISGHRSVSWYQQTPGQGLQFLFEYFSETQRNKGNFPGRFSGRQFSNSRSEMNVSTLELGDSALYLCASSLGTSGRSSYNEQFFGPGTRLTVL.

This clone was seen just once. V and J are TRBV5-4 and TRBJ2-7; no firm D call. Germline assignment: CDR1 SGHNT and CDR2 YYREEE (reference sequence). Deletions cut 4 bases from V and 0 bases from J, with 17 bases between. The CDR3 covers 16 residues. The DNA for the CDR3 is TGTGCCAGCAGCATGTCCCAGAGGATTAGCTCCTACGAGCAGTACTTC. It yields the protein CASSMSQRISSYEQYF.

The chain recombines TRBV7-9 with TRBJ2-1; D perhaps matches TRBD1 (6 bases). Trimming cost V 1 base and J 5 bases, with 15 bases left between them. The V gene's germline CDR1 is SEHNR and CDR2 FQNEAQ (reference sequence). The CDR3 totals 16 residues. CDR3 nucleotide sequence: TGTGCCAGCAGCTTAGGTGAGGTAGGGGACAACAATGAGCAGTTCTTC. Protein product: CASSLGEVGDNNEQFF.

CDR3 DNA sequence: TGTGCCAGCAGCAGAGGAGACAGGTTCTGGGTTGGCACAGATACGCAGTATTTT. This gives the protein CASSRGDRFWVGTDTQYF. This rearrangement joins TRBV21-1 to TRBJ2-3; the table's D call, TRBD1, was not checked against the DNA. TRBV21-1 represents a pseudogene. There are 18 residues in the CDR3.

This chain uses TRBV30 with TRBJ2-7, with TRBD1 matching over 10 bases. The germline gives CDR1 GTSNPN, CDR2 SVGIG (reference sequence). The CDR3 is 13 amino acids. Trimming cost V 5 bases and J 7 bases; bases outside gene matches: 8. The CDR3 sequence: CAWGTGVGGEQYF. CDR3 in DNA: TGTGCCTGGGGGACAGGGGTTGGAGGAGAGCAGTACTTC.

Regarding this clone: The junction and the germline gene differ at one end; a read error may be behind it. The chain has TRBV7-7 and TRBJ2-1; D might be TRBD1 (6 bases). Germline V gene sequence: CDR1 SSHAT, CDR2 FNYEAQ (reference sequence). CDR3 length equals 15 residues. CDR3 sequence reads: CASSSDRHGSNEQFF. DNA for the CDR3: TGTGCTAGCAGCTCAGACAGGCACGGTAGTAATGAGCAGTTCTTC.

The rearrangement uses TRBV19 and TRBJ2-3; 8 nucleotides line up with TRBD2. Germline V lookup: CDR1 LNHDA, CDR2 SQIVND (reference sequence). This CDR3 region has 16 residues. The V and J ends lost 3 bases and 4 bases, in that order; junction bases with no gene match: 9. The CDR3 DNA is TGTGCCAGTAGTATGTACGGGAGGGCGAACGCAGATACGCAGTATTTT. This sequence encodes CASSMYGRANADTQYF.

The J gene is TRBJ2-7, the V gene TRBV4-2, with D possibly being TRBD1 (9 bases). Trimming removed 4 bases from V and 6 bases from J, with 19 bases in between. The CDR3 runs to 15 residues. Germline V gives CDR1 LGHNA, CDR2 YNFKEQ. The CDR3 nucleotides read TGTGCCAGCAGCCCGGGGGGGGACAGGGCGGGCGAGCAGTACTTC. Encoded protein: CASSPGGDRAGEQYF.

V usage is TRBV10-3 and J usage is TRBJ2-4, with a tentative D call TRBD1 (5 bases). V lost 6 bases and J lost 6, with 15 bases in between. Per germline, CDR1 ENHRY and CDR2 SYGVKD. CDR3 length equals 14 residues. The CDR3 DNA reads as TGTGCCATCAGAGAGCCGGGCCAGGGAAACATTCAGTACTTC. Protein: CAIREPGQGNIQYF.

The chain recombines TRBV10-3 with TRBJ2-1, with 13 bases aligning to TRBD2. The CDR3 spans 13 residues. The J segment lost 8 bases and the V segment lost 6 bases, leaving 1 base of the junction unmatched. The germline V gene encodes CDR1 ENHRY and CDR2 SYGVKD. CDR3 sequence reads: CAISGTSGDEQFF. For the CDR3, the DNA is TGTGCCATCAGCGGGACTAGCGGGGATGAGCAGTTCTTC.

This chain links TRBV6-1 with TRBJ2-2; 12 nucleotides align to TRBD1. Germline V CDR1 and CDR2: MNHNS, SASEGT. Trimming cost V 6 bases and J 2 bases; bases outside gene matches: 1. The CDR3 contains 15 residues. The CDR3 region has the DNA TGTGCCAGCAGGGGGACAGGGGGCAACACCGGGGAGCTGTTTTTT. Its protein product is CASRGTGGNTGELFF.

This CDR3 is CARSLRETGVYNEQFF. In DNA form, the CDR3 reads TGTGCCAGAAGCTTGCGTGAGACAGGGGTATACAATGAGCAGTTCTTC. The rearrangement joins TRBV5-3 to TRBJ2-1; 8 nucleotides match TRBD1. TRBV5-3 is designated an ORF whose function remains uncertain. The CDR3 contains 16 residues. Trimming cost V 1 base and J 4 bases; bases outside gene matches: 7.

J is TRBJ1-4 and V is TRBV28; 10 nucleotides agree with TRBD1. V was clipped by 4 bases and J by 5 bases; unmatched bases: 4. Germline CDR1 and CDR2: MDHEN and SYDVKM. The CDR3 has 15 amino acids. The CDR3 DNA is TGTGCCAGCAGTTCGGGACAGGGGCCGAATGAAAAACTGTTTTTT. This encodes CASSSGQGPNEKLFF.

The chain couples TRBV10-3 to TRBJ1-2; 7 nucleotides line up with TRBD1. Germline V gene sequence: CDR1 ENHRY, CDR2 SYGVKD. This CDR3 is built from 14 residues. V lost 7 bases, J lost 3 bases, and 8 bases stayed unmatched. The CDR3 here is CAIKKTGDYYGYTF. The CDR3 coding sequence is TGTGCCATCAAAAAAACAGGGGATTACTATGGCTACACCTTC.

The chain carries TRBV7-6 and TRBJ2-5; D is unclear. The CDR3 is 13 residues long. V was pared by 3 bases and J by 2 bases, with 7 bases between. Germline loops: CDR1 SGHVS, CDR2 FNYEAQ. CDR3 residues: CASSLRNQETQYF. CDR3 sequence (DNA): TGTGCCAGCAGCTTGCGTAATCAAGAGACCCAGTACTTC. The variable domain in full, completed from reference TRBV7-6 and TRBJ2-5, reads GAGVSQSPRYKVTKRGQDVALRCDPISGHVSLYWYRQALGQGPEFLTYFNYEAQQDKSGLPNDRFSAERPEGSISTLTIQRTEQRDSAMYRCASSLRNQETQYFGPGTRLLVL.

V is TRBV9 and J is TRBJ1-3; unclear D gene. With 0 bases removed from V and 0 bases from J, the gap between germline ends came to 7 bases. Germline V gene lookup returns CDR1 SGDLS and CDR2 YYNGEE. This CDR3 has 15 residues. CDR3 coding DNA: TGTGCCAGCAGCGTAGTTGGGAGCTCTGGAAACACCATATATTTT. Amino acids: CASSVVGSSGNTIYF.

The V gene is TRBV7-9, the J gene TRBJ1-4, with D unclear. CDR1 is SEHNR and CDR2 is FQNEAQ in the germline V gene (reference sequence). The CDR3 contains 15 residues. V was shortened by 5 bases and J by 5 bases, with 15 bases between the two germline ends. The CDR3 sequence: CASSRGSTSNEKLFF. The DNA for the CDR3 is TGTGCCAGCAGCCGAGGTAGCACCTCAAATGAAAAACTGTTTTTT.

The chain recombines TRBV23-1 with TRBJ2-2; 11 bases are a match to TRBD2. TRBV23-1 is flagged as an ORF with uncertain function. With V trimmed by 0 bases and J by 2 bases, 5 bases remained unmatched. The CDR3 totals 18 residues. CDR3 loop: CASSQSTSGTHNTGELFF. The CDR3 DNA reads TGCGCCAGCAGTCAATCGACTAGCGGGACACACAACACCGGGGAGCTGTTTTTT.

The rearrangement joins TRBV28 to TRBJ1-3; TRBD1 might be the D (5 bases). Trimming pared 5 bases from V and 0 bases from J, leaving 11 bases between. The germline CDR1 and CDR2 sequences are MDHEN and SYDVKM. The CDR3 is made up of 15 amino acids. The CDR3 nucleotides read TGTGCCAGCAGTGCTAGGGGCTACTCTGGAAACACCATATATTTT. Residues: CASSARGYSGNTIYF.

The count of this clone is one. DNA of the CDR3: TGTGCCAGCAGTGAAGCCAGCTATGGCTACACCTTC. It codes for CASSEASYGYTF. J is TRBJ1-2 and V is TRBV2; D call uncertain. Germline CDR1 SNHLY, CDR2 FYNNEI. The V gene lost 0 bases and the J gene lost 4 bases, with 3 bases spanning the gap. The CDR3 is 12 amino acids.

This clone has just a few counts. The rearrangement uses TRBV5-1 and TRBJ2-2, with 9 bases aligning to TRBD1. Germline V gives CDR1 SGHRS, CDR2 YFSETQ. CDR3 length: 16 residues. V lost 3 bases to trimming and J lost 2 bases; unmatched junction nucleotides: 5. The CDR3 here is CASSYAGQGNTGELFF. The CDR3 nucleotides are TGCGCCAGCAGCTACGCGGGACAGGGTAACACCGGGGAGCTGTTTTTT.

This clone rates as medium-sized. This chain joins TRBV6-1 and TRBJ2-3; 7 bases agree with TRBD1. V trimming: 5 bases; J trimming: 12 bases; junction bases outside the gene matches: 11. CDR3 size: 13 residues. Germline CDR1 MNHNS, CDR2 SASEGT. The CDR3 reads CASSPLGTAFQYF. The CDR3 DNA follows: TGTGCCAGCAGTCCTTTAGGGACAGCCTTCCAGTATTTT.

The CDR3 region is CASSQGGNTGELFF. CDR3 nucleotide sequence: TGTGCCAGCAGCCAGGGGGGGAACACCGGGGAGCTGTTTTTT. The chain joins TRBV14 to TRBJ2-2, with D maybe TRBD2 (6 bases). This CDR3 is built from 14 residues. Germline CDR1 reads SGHDN; CDR2 reads FVKESK. Trimming removed 3 bases at V and 1 base at J, with 6 bases between.

This clone was recorded once. The CDR3 DNA sequence: TGTGCCAGCAGTTGGGCCACCGGTGGTAGGAATCAGCCCCAGCATTTT. Amino acid sequence: CASSWATGGRNQPQHF. This rearrangement joins TRBV28 to TRBJ1-5; D gene unclear. The ends were cut back, 4 bases at V and 4 bases at J, with 17 bases in the middle. Per germline, CDR1 MDHEN and CDR2 SYDVKM. This CDR3 is 16 amino acids long.

This clone occurred once. V gene TRBV6-1 combines with J gene TRBJ1-4, with a tentative D call TRBD1 (6 bases). Germline CDR1 is MNHNS and CDR2 is SASEGT. Trimming cost V 5 bases and J 7 bases, with 14 bases left between them. This CDR3 region has 14 residues. CDR3 sequence reads: CASSLLQGAEKLFF. The CDR3 bases are TGTGCCAGCAGTTTATTACAGGGTGCTGAAAAACTGTTTTTT.

The CDR3 region has the DNA TGTGCCAGCAGTACTAATGAGCAGTTCTTC. Protein: CASSTNEQFF. The chain recombines TRBV7-9 with TRBJ2-1; D is uncertain. Germline V lookup: CDR1 SEHNR, CDR2 FQNEAQ (reference sequence). This CDR3 region has 10 residues. Trimming stripped 6 bases from V and 7 bases from J, with 4 bases between.

Comment on this clone: Other DNA sequences within the sample encode an identical CDR3. The chain employs TRBV7-6 and TRBJ2-1; 12 nucleotides align to TRBD2. This CDR3 spans 16 amino acids. J gave up 7 bases and V 1 base, and 5 bases lay outside the gene matches. The V gene's germline CDR1 is SGHVS and CDR2 FNYEAQ. CDR3 in DNA: TGTGCCAGCAGCTTAGGTCAGCTAGCGGGAGGGAATGAGCAGTTCTTC. It codes for CASSLGQLAGGNEQFF.